The clone carrying this T cell receptor beta chain was observed at least ten times. What it binds is not known. The data stem from a study of neurological immune-mediated disorders. About the study: There were around 35 multiple sclerosis patients. Of these, roughly 30 had relapsing-remitting MS and 3 had secondary progressive MS. General study points: Sharing of CDR3 amino acid sequences among expanded clones across subjects was absent, suggesting private repertoires in all groups. HTLV-1-associated myelopathy had the most TCR clonal expansion, while multiple sclerosis had the least, a level that fell below healthy controls.

The ends were cut back, 3 bases at V and 2 bases at J, with 7 bases in the middle. The CDR3 spans 13 residues. Germline V gene sequence: CDR1 MNHNY, CDR2 SVGAGI (reference sequence). Synthesis of cDNA was carried out by template-switch 5'RACE. The reaction used 10-nucleotide random UMIs. MiXCR, applied by TCRdb to the 5' RACE reads, yields one record per CDR3 protein. The top ten clones hold 1% to 1.5% of a sample with approximately 130,000 distinct CDR3 sequences, roughly 3.2% of them seen once. The receptor comes from a woman aged 25 to 39 with multiple sclerosis. The chain is built from TRBV6-6 and TRBJ1-1; D gene uncertain. The sample taken for sequencing was PBMCs. The CDR3 DNA sequence: TGTGCCAGCAGTTATGGCAGAAACACTGAAGCTTTCTTT. It codes for CASSYGRNTEAFF.